The 27 T cell receptor beta chains given below trace back to one sample, sequenced in a study of blood T cell repertoires in COVID-19. Sequenced by immunoSEQ multiplex PCR; TCRdb stores in-frame clones only, minus some. This repertoire shows 60,000 or so clones, 65% to 85% found once; its top ten account for around 9.6%. The source material was peripheral blood. Receptors originate from a man in his thirties or forties with COVID-19, enrolled during active disease.

Many counts were recorded for this clone. The chain uses TRBV9 and TRBJ2-2; TRBD2 aligns across 8 bases. CDR1 is SGDLS and CDR2 is YYNGEE in the germline V gene. CDR3 size: 15 residues. After removal of 0 bases from V and 3 bases from J, the junction contained 1 base not matched to a gene. This CDR3 reads CASSVAGRDTGELFF. The CDR3 DNA follows: TGTGCCAGCAGCGTAGCCGGGAGGGACACCGGGGAGCTGTTTTTT. Drawing the rest from reference TRBV9 and TRBJ2-2, the complete variable domain is DSGVTQTPKHLITATGQRVTLRCSPRSGDLSVYWYQQSLDQGLQFLIQYYNGEERAKGNILERFSAQQFPDLHSELNLSSLELGDSALYFCASSVAGRDTGELFFGEGSRLTVL.

The table lists this clone with a few counts. The chain uses TRBV4-1 and TRBJ1-2; perhaps TRBD1 as D (6 bases). V was pared by 0 bases and J by 3 bases, with 14 bases between. CDR3 length: 16 amino acids. Germline CDR1 MGHRA, CDR2 YSYEKL. The CDR3, as DNA: TGCGCCAGCAGCCAAGATGAGGGCAGGGGCGACTATGGCTACACCTTC. Protein sequence: CASSQDEGRGDYGYTF.

The rearrangement links TRBV28 to TRBJ1-2; 7 bases line up with TRBD1. V trimming: 3 bases; J trimming: 4 bases; junction bases outside the gene matches: 5. The CDR3 spans 14 residues. CDR1 is MDHEN and CDR2 is SYDVKM in the germline V gene. CDR3 region: CASSLRGRGYGYTF. The CDR3 DNA sequence: TGTGCCAGCAGTTTGAGGGGGCGGGGCTATGGCTACACCTTC.

The chain employs TRBV7-6 and TRBJ2-2; TRBD2 agrees at 7 bases. CDR1 and CDR2 from the germline V gene are SGHVS and FNYEAQ. Trimming took 8 bases from V and 0 from J; bases not matched to a gene: 12. This CDR3 comprises 17 residues. Written as DNA, the CDR3 is TGTGCCAGCTCTCTGTCACTAGCGAACGCGAACACCGGGGAGCTGTTTTTT. Its translation: CASSLSLANANTGELFF. Full variable domain (remainder filled in from reference TRBV7-6 and TRBJ2-2): GAGVSQSPRYKVTKRGQDVALRCDPISGHVSLYWYRQALGQGPEFLTYFNYEAQQDKSGLPNDRFSAERPEGSISTLTIQRTEQRDSAMYRCASSLSLANANTGELFFGEGSRLTVL.

The rearrangement uses TRBV28 and TRBJ1-1; 7 nucleotides agree with TRBD1. V lost 3 bases to trimming and J lost 3 bases; unmatched junction nucleotides: 7. CDR1 is MDHEN and CDR2 is SYDVKM in the germline V gene. The CDR3 spans 15 residues. CDR3 loop: CASSFRQGVHTEAFF. The CDR3 nucleotides are TGTGCCAGCAGTTTTAGACAGGGTGTTCACACTGAAGCTTTCTTT.

The genes are TRBV4-1 and TRBJ1-2; no definite D call. Trimming took 1 base from V and 0 from J, leaving 6 bases between them. Germline V CDR1 and CDR2: MGHRA, YSYEKL. The CDR3 totals 14 residues. CDR3: CASSQVGANYGYTF. The CDR3 nucleotides are TGCGCCAGCAGCCAAGTGGGAGCTAACTATGGCTACACCTTC.

In its sample, this clone was seen once. The CDR3 sequence: CATSEPAAGNEQFF. In nucleotides, the CDR3 is TGTGCCACCAGTGAGCCGGCGGCGGGCAATGAGCAGTTCTTC. The J gene is TRBJ2-1, the V gene TRBV24-1, with D possibly TRBD2 on 5 matching bases. The CDR3 spans 14 residues. From germline, CDR1 is KGHDR and CDR2 SFDVKD. V was pared by 4 bases and J by 6 bases, with 12 bases between.

The rearrangement uses TRBV7-6 and TRBJ1-3; D gene ambiguous. This CDR3 has 13 residues. Per the germline V gene, CDR1 is SGHVS and CDR2 is FNYEAQ. Deletions cut 1 base from V and 6 bases from J, with 7 bases between. The CDR3 DNA is TGTGCCAGCAGCTTAGACAGTCCAAACACCATATATTTT. Protein product: CASSLDSPNTIYF. Complete variable domain (other parts from reference TRBV7-6 and TRBJ1-3): GAGVSQSPRYKVTKRGQDVALRCDPISGHVSLYWYRQALGQGPEFLTYFNYEAQQDKSGLPNDRFSAERPEGSISTLTIQRTEQRDSAMYRCASSLDSPNTIYFGEGSWLTVV.

The V and J genes are TRBV15 and TRBJ2-7; tentatively, D is TRBD1 (5 bases). This CDR3 region has 14 residues. Germline V gene data show CDR1 as LNHNV and CDR2 as YYDKDF (reference sequence). V lost 1 base, J lost 0 bases, and 7 bases lay in between. The DNA of the CDR3 is TGTGCCACCAGCAGAGCAACAGGCTCCTACGAGCAGTACTTC. Its protein product is CATSRATGSYEQYF.

The rearrangement links TRBV7-3 to TRBJ2-1, with D possibly being TRBD1 (5 bases). This CDR3 is built from 14 residues. In germline, CDR1 is SGHTA, CDR2 FQGTGA. Trimming removed 0 bases from V and 9 bases from J, with 12 bases in between. The CDR3 DNA reads TGTGCCAGCAGCTTAACCTCTAAAGGGGCTGAGCAGTTCTTC. Amino acid sequence: CASSLTSKGAEQFF.

The chain has TRBV6-5 and TRBJ1-5, with D unresolved. Per the germline V gene, CDR1 is MNHEY and CDR2 is SVGAGI. This CDR3 contains 15 residues. Trimming took 4 bases from V and 0 from J, leaving 10 bases between them. The DNA for the CDR3 is TGTGCCAGCAGTTCCCAGTCGTATAGCAATCAGCCCCAGCATTTT. Its protein is CASSSQSYSNQPQHF.

Concerning this clone: The same CDR3 is also encoded by other DNA sequences in this sample. The V call is TRBV5-4, the J call TRBJ2-7; TRBD2 aligns across 13 bases. The CDR3 runs 15 residues. J gave up 0 bases and V 4 bases, and 1 base lay outside the gene matches. From germline, CDR1 is SGHNT and CDR2 YYREEE (reference sequence). CDR3 in amino acids: CASSRTSGSSYEQYF. In nucleotides, the CDR3 is TGTGCCAGCAGCCGGACTAGCGGGAGCTCCTACGAGCAGTACTTC. Using reference TRBV5-4 and TRBJ2-7 for the parts outside the CDR3, the full variable domain is ETGVTQSPTHLIKTRGQQVTLRCSSQSGHNTVSWYQQALGQGPQFIFQYYREEENGRGNFPPRFSGLQFPNYSSELNVNALELDDSALYLCASSRTSGSSYEQYFGPGTRLTVT.

The gene calls are TRBV11-2 and TRBJ2-7, with TRBD2 matching over 11 bases. Germline V gives CDR1 SGHAT, CDR2 FQNNGV. This CDR3 has 16 residues. V shed 5 bases and J 4 bases; nucleotides not matched to a gene: 10. The CDR3 nucleotides are TGTGCCAGCAGCATTTGGGCTAGCGGGGGGATATACGAGCAGTACTTC. Its translation: CASSIWASGGIYEQYF.

The genes are TRBV5-4 and TRBJ2-5, with 9 bases aligning to TRBD2. This CDR3 is 18 amino acids long. V gave up 3 bases and J gave up 2 bases; unmatched junction bases: 14. Germline V lookup: CDR1 SGHNT, CDR2 YYREEE (reference sequence). The CDR3 DNA reads TGTGCCAGCAGCTGGTCCCCGGGACTAGCATCTTCTCAAGAGACCCAGTACTTC. Translation gives CASSWSPGLASSQETQYF.

The chain carries TRBV6-2 or TRBV6-3 and TRBJ2-7, with 12 bases that match TRBD1. Trimming at V came to 0 bases and at J to 5 bases, leaving 2 bases not matched to a gene. This CDR3 spans 15 amino acids. Per the germline V gene, CDR1 is MNHEY and CDR2 is SVGEGT. As DNA, the CDR3 is TGTGCCAGCAGTTACTCGGGACAGGGGGCCCACGAGCAGTACTTC. Translating gives CASSYSGQGAHEQYF.

This clone was counted only a few times. The chain has TRBV7-9 and TRBJ2-7, with D tentatively TRBD1 (6 bases). The germline V and J ends were trimmed by 5 bases and 2 bases, with 19 bases remaining between them. The CDR3 covers 16 residues. Germline V gene sequence: CDR1 SEHNR, CDR2 FQNEAQ (reference sequence). CDR3 in amino acids: CASSHEGTFPTYEQYF. The CDR3 coding sequence is TGTGCCAGCAGCCATGAGGGGACATTCCCTACCTACGAGCAGTACTTC.

The sample holds one count of this clone. This rearrangement joins TRBV28 to TRBJ2-5; D not certain. The V end was cut by 2 bases, the J end by 2 bases, with 6 bases between. Looked up from germline, CDR1 is MDHEN and CDR2 is SYDVKM. The CDR3 runs 13 residues. The CDR3 reads CASSLTSQETQYF. Here the CDR3 DNA reads TGTGCCAGCAGTTTAACCAGTCAAGAGACCCAGTACTTC.

In its sample, this clone was seen a few times. This rearrangement joins TRBV3-1 (or the pseudogene TRBV3-2) to TRBJ1-1; D gene uncertain. Trimming stripped 2 bases from V and 11 bases from J, with 12 bases between. This CDR3 has 12 residues. Germline CDR1 reads LGHDT; CDR2 reads YNNKEL (reference sequence). The CDR3 spells CASSQSLLEAFF. CDR3 DNA sequence: TGTGCCAGCAGCCAATCACTTCTGGAGGCTTTCTTT.

This chain joins TRBV10-3 and TRBJ2-1; TRBD2 is a possible D gene (6 bases). The CDR3 runs 16 residues. Germline-derived CDR1 and CDR2 are ENHRY and SYGVKD. V was trimmed by 5 bases and J by 2 bases, leaving 16 bases between them. As DNA, the CDR3 is TGTGCCATCAGTAACAACCGGGACTCGCCCTACAATGAGCAGTTCTTC. Translated: CAISNNRDSPYNEQFF.

The chain uses TRBV2 and TRBJ1-6; 7 bases are a match to TRBD1. J lost 7 bases, V lost 6 bases, and 6 bases had no gene match. CDR3 length: 14 amino acids. The germline V gene encodes CDR1 SNHLY and CDR2 FYNNEI. DNA for the CDR3: TGTGCCAGCAGCCCCTTGACAGGGAATTCACCCCTCCACTTT. This encodes CASSPLTGNSPLHF.

Notes on this clone: The junction shows a germline mismatch at one end, possibly a read error. This rearrangement joins TRBV19 to TRBJ2-3, with 13 bases aligning to TRBD2. The CDR3 has 15 amino acids. Germline CDR1 is LNHDA and CDR2 is SQIVND (reference sequence). In DNA form, the CDR3 reads TGTGCCAGTACTCGGACTAGCGGGAGCACGGATACGCAGTATTTT. As protein: CASTRTSGSTDTQYF. Supplemented by reference TRBV19 and TRBJ2-3, the full variable domain reads DGGITQSPKYLFRKEGQNVTLSCEQNLNHDAMYWYRQDPGQGLRLIYYSQIVNDFQKGDIAEGYSVSREKKESFPLTVTSAQKNPTAFYLCASTRTSGSTDTQYFGPGTRLTVL.

For the CDR3, the DNA is TGTGCCAGCAGCCAGGACAGGGGAGGTAATTCACCCCTCCACTTT. Residues: CASSQDRGGNSPLHF. The V gene is TRBV5-6, the J gene TRBJ1-6; 9 bases align to TRBD1. Losses at the gene ends were 4 bases for V and 6 bases for J; bases not matched to a gene: 5. Per the germline V gene, CDR1 is SGHDT and CDR2 is YYEEEE. The CDR3 loop spans 15 amino acids.

The gene calls are TRBV10-3 and TRBJ1-5, with TRBD1 as a possible D gene (6 bases). The germline V gene has CDR1 ENHRY and CDR2 SYGVKD. There are 15 residues in the CDR3. Trimming cost V 0 bases and J 4 bases, with 10 bases left between them. This chain's CDR3 is CAISESRGGNQPQHF. DNA for the CDR3: TGTGCCATCAGTGAGTCGAGGGGGGGGAATCAGCCCCAGCATTTT.

The rearrangement uses TRBV19 and TRBJ1-2; TRBD1 aligns across 9 bases. CDR3 size: 17 residues. Germline CDR1 is LNHDA and CDR2 is SQIVND (reference sequence). J gave up 8 bases and V 0 bases, and 13 bases lay outside the gene matches. The CDR3 DNA reads TGTGCCAGTAGTATAGATCTTCGGGGGACAGGGATCTTGGGCTACACCTTC. This sequence encodes CASSIDLRGTGILGYTF. Full variable domain (missing parts from reference TRBV19 and TRBJ1-2): DGGITQSPKYLFRKEGQNVTLSCEQNLNHDAMYWYRQDPGQGLRLIYYSQIVNDFQKGDIAEGYSVSREKKESFPLTVTSAQKNPTAFYLCASSIDLRGTGILGYTFGSGTRLTVV.

About this clone: The junction does not match germline at one end; this may be a read error. V is TRBV25-1 and J is TRBJ2-7; 7 positions agree with TRBD1. The CDR3 loop spans 14 amino acids. Germline values: CDR1 MGHDK, CDR2 SYGVNS. The CDR3 region has the DNA TGTGCCGGCAGTACGGTCAGGGGGAATCGCGAGCAGTACTTC. It translates to CAGSTVRGNREQYF.

This chain links TRBV27 with TRBJ1-1; the D gene is possibly TRBD1 (6 bases). V lost 6 bases and J lost 5, with 16 bases in between. Germline V gene lookup returns CDR1 MNHEY and CDR2 SMNVEV (reference sequence). The CDR3 sequence is 14 residues long. The CDR3 coding sequence is TGTGCCAGCAGCTTGCCCGGGACACGAACTGAAGCTTTCTTT. Translating gives CASSLPGTRTEAFF.

The chain joins TRBV15 to TRBJ2-1; 10 bases are shared with TRBD2. The CDR3 totals 15 residues. V lost 1 base to trimming and J lost 9 bases; unmatched junction nucleotides: 6. Germline V gene data show CDR1 as LNHNV and CDR2 as YYDKDF (reference sequence). DNA of the CDR3: TGTGCCACCAGCAGAGCAGCGGGAGGGAATGCTGAGCAGTTCTTC. Residues: CATSRAAGGNAEQFF.